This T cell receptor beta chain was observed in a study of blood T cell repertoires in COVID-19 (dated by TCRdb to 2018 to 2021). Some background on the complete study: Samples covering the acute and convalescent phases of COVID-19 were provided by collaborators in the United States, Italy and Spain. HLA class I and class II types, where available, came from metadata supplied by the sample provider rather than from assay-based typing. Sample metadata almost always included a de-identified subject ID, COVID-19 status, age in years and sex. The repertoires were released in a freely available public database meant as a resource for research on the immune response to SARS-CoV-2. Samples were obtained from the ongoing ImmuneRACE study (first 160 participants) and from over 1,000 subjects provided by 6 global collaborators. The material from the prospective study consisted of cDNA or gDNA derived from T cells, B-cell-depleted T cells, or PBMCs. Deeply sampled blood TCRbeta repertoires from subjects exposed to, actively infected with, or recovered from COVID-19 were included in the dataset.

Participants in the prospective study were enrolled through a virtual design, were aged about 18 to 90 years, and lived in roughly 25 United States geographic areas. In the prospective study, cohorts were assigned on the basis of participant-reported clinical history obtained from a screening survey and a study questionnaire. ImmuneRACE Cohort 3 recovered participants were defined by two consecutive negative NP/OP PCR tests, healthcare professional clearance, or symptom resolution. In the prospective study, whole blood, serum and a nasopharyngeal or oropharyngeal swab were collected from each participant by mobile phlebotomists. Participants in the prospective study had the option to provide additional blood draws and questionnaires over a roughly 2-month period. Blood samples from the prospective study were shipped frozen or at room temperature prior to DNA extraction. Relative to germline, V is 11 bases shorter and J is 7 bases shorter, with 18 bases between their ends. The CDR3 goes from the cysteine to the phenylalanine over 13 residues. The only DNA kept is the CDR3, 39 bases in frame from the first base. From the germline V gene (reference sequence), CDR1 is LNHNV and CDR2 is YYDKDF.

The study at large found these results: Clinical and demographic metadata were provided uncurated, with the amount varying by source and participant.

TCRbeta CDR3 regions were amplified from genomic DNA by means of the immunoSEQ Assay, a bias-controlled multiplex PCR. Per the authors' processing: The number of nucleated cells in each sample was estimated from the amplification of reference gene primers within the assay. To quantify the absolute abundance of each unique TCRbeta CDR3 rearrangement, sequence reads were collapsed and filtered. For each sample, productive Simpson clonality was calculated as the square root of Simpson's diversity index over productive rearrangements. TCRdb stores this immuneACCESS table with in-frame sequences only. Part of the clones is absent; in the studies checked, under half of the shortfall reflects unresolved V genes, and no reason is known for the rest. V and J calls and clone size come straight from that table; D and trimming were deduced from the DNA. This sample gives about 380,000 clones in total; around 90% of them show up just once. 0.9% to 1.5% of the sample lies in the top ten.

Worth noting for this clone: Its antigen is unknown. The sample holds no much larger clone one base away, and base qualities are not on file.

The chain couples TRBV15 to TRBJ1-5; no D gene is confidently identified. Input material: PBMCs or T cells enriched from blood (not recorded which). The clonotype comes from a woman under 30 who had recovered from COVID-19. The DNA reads TGTGCCGTTGAAAAAGAGATCGAGCAGCCCCAGCATTTT. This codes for CAVEKEIEQPQHF.